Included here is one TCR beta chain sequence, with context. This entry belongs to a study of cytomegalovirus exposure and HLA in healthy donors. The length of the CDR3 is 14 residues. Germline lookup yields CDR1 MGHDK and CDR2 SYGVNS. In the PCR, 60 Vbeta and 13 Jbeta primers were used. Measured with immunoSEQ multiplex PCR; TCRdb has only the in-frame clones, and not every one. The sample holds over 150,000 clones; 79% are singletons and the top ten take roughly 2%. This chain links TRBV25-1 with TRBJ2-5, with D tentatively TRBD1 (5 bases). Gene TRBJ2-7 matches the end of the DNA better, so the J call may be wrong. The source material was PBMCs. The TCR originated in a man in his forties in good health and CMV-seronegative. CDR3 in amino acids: CASSEQGLNGEQYF. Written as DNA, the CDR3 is TGTGCCAGCAGTGAACAGGGATTGAACGGCGAGCAGTACTTC.